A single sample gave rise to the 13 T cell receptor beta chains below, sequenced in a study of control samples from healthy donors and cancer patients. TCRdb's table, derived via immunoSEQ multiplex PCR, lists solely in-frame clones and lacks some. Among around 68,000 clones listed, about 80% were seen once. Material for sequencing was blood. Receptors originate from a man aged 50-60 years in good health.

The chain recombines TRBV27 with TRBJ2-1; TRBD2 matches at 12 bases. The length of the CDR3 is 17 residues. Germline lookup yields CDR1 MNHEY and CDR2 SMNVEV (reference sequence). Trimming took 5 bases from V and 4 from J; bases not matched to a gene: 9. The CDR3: CASSPAVGTSGYNEQFF. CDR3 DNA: TGTGCCAGCAGTCCCGCAGTAGGGACTAGCGGGTACAATGAGCAGTTCTTC.

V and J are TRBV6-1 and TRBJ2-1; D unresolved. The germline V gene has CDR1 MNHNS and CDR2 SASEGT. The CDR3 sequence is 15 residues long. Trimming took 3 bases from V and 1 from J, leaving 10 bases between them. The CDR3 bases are TGTGCCAGCAGTGACCGACCCACATCCTACAATGAGCAGTTCTTC. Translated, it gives CASSDRPTSYNEQFF.

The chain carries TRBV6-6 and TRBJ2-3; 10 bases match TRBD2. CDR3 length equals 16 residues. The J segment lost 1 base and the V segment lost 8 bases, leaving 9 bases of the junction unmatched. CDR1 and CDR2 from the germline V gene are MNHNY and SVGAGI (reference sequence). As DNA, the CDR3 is TGTGCCAGCTTCGCACGGACTAGCGGACGCACAGATACGCAGTATTTT. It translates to CASFARTSGRTDTQYF.

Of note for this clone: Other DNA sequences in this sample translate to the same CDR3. CDR3 nucleotide sequence: TGCGCCAGCAGCTTGGAGGGAAGGGCCTACGAGCAGTACTTC. Its translation: CASSLEGRAYEQYF. The chain employs TRBV5-1 and TRBJ2-7; D is unresolved. The V end was cut by 0 bases, the J end by 2 bases, with 9 bases between. CDR3 size: 14 residues. In germline, CDR1 is SGHRS, CDR2 YFSETQ.

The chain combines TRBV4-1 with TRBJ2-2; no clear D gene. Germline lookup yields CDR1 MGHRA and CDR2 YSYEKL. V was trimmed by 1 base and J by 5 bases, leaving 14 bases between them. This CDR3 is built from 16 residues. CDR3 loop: CASSQVGIPRTGELFF. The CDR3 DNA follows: TGCGCCAGCAGCCAAGTGGGGATTCCTCGAACCGGGGAGCTGTTTTTT.

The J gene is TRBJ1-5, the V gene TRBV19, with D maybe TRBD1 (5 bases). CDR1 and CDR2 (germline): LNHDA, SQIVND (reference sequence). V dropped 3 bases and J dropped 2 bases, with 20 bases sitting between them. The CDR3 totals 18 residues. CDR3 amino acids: CASSIWVGQLGGNQPQHF. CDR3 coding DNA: TGTGCCAGTAGTATTTGGGTGGGGCAGTTGGGAGGCAATCAGCCCCAGCATTTT.

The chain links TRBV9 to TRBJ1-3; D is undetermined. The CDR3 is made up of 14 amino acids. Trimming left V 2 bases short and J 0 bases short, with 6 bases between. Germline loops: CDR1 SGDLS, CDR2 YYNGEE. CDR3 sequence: CASSVGFSGNTIYF. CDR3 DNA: TGTGCCAGCAGCGTCGGGTTCTCTGGAAACACCATATATTTT.

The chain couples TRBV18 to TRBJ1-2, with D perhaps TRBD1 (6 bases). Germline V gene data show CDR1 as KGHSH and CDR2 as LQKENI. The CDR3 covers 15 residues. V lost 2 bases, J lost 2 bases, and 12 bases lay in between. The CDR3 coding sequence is TGTGCCAGCTCACCAAACCAGGGGCTAAACTATGGCTACACCTTC. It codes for CASSPNQGLNYGYTF. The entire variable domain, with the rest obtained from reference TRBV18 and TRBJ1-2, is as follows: NAGVMQNPRHLVRRRGQEARLRCSPMKGHSHVYWYRQLPEEGLKFMVYLQKENIIDESGMPKERFSAEFPKEGPSILRIQQVVRGDSAAYFCASSPNQGLNYGYTFGSGTRLTVV.

The CDR3 DNA reads TGCGCCAGCAGCTTTCGAATGAACACTGAAGCTTTCTTT. Encoded protein: CASSFRMNTEAFF. The chain couples TRBV4-1 to TRBJ1-1; unclear D gene. The CDR3 sequence is 13 residues long. Germline values: CDR1 MGHRA, CDR2 YSYEKL. V was shortened by 5 bases and J by 0 bases, with 7 bases between the two germline ends.

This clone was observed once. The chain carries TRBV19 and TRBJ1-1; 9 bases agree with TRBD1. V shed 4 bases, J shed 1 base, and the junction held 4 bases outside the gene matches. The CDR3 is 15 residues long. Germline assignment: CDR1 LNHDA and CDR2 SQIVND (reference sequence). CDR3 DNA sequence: TGTGCCAGTAGTACCCGACAGGGGGGGAACACTGAAGCTTTCTTT. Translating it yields CASSTRQGGNTEAFF.

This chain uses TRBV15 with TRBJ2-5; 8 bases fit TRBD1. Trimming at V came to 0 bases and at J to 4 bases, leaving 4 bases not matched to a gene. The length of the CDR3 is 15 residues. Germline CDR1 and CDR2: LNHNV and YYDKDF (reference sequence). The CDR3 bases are TGTGCCACCAGCAGAGAGACAGGGGCAATAGAGACCCAGTACTTC. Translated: CATSRETGAIETQYF.

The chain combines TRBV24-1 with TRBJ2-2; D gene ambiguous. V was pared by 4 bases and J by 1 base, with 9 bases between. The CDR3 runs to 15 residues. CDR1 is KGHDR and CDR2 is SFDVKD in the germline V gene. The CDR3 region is CATSDYPRNTGELFF. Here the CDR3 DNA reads TGTGCCACCAGTGACTACCCTAGGAACACCGGGGAGCTGTTTTTT.

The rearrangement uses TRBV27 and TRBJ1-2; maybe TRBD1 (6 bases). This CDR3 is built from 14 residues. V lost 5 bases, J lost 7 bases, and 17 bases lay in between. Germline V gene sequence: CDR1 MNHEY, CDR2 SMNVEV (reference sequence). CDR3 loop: CASSERAGVSGYTF. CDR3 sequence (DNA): TGTGCCAGCAGTGAGAGGGCAGGGGTTTCTGGCTACACCTTC.